This T cell receptor (beta chain) is drawn from a study of blood T cell repertoires in COVID-19. This CDR3 region has 17 residues. Per the germline V gene, CDR1 is LNHNV and CDR2 is YYDKDF (reference sequence). V shed 1 base, J shed 4 bases, and the junction held 11 bases outside the gene matches. The data were produced by immunoSEQ multiplex PCR, yet TCRdb's version contains in-frame clones alone and is incomplete. This sample has 200,000 to 250,000 clones, with about 86% found just once. The chain uses TRBV15 and TRBJ1-2, with 8 nucleotides matching TRBD1. This receptor was obtained from a woman in her 40s with acute COVID-19. Material: PBMCs or T cells enriched from blood (not recorded which). As DNA, the CDR3 is TGTGCCACCAGCAGAGGGTCTCAGGGGGCTTATAGCTATGGCTACACCTTC. Its translation is CATSRGSQGAYSYGYTF. Drawing the rest from reference TRBV15 and TRBJ1-2, the complete variable domain is DAMVIQNPRYQVTQFGKPVTLSCSQTLNHNVMYWYQQKSSQAPKLLFHYYDKDFNNEADTPDNFQSRRPNTSFCFLDIRSPGLGDTAMYLCATSRGSQGAYSYGYTFGSGTRLTVV.